The clone carrying this TCR beta chain was found many times. No antigen is known for it. These data come from a study of neurological immune-mediated disorders. The overall study: The disease course was relapsing-remitting in around 31 and secondary progressive in about 9% of the roughly 35 multiple sclerosis patients. Broader study findings: Across subjects, no CDR3 amino acid sequence appeared in expanded clones of more than one subject, a finding that suggested private repertoires in all groups.

V shed 0 bases and J shed 1 base, with 13 bases lying between them. CDR3 size: 17 residues. In germline, CDR1 is SGHDN, CDR2 FVKESK. Every sequencing run generated over 170 million TCR-beta sequences from 15-18 subjects. TCRdb passed the 5' RACE reads through MiXCR, listing each CDR3 protein once. Among approximately 44,000 distinct CDR3 sequences listed, about 5.6% were seen once. Sorted libraries came from some 1 million CD4+ or CD8+ T cells. The receptor's source is a woman younger than 35 with multiple sclerosis. The V gene is TRBV14, the J gene TRBJ2-1; no clear D. The sequencing sample was made of CD4+ T cells from blood. The CDR3 spells CASSQDKAWGSYNEQFF. CDR3 nucleotide sequence: TGTGCCAGCAGCCAAGATAAAGCCTGGGGTTCCTACAATGAGCAGTTCTTC.